A selection of T cell receptor beta chains follows, all from one sample in a study of blood T cells in healthy people across ages. In TCRdb, the 5' RACE reads were re-called with MiXCR into one record per CDR3 protein. The data contain under 1,100,000 distinct CDR3 sequences, approximately 25% of them singletons. These same data were also listed under a study on T cells of mothers and their children.

Sequenced: blood. All receptors come from a girl aged 2-10 years in good health. Each CDR3 is given with its conserved first and last residue. The D gene is left open where the match is weak. Clone size is not always given. Where it is, it says once, few, many or a class for expanded clones.

size	V	D	length	J	CDR3	DNA
-	TRBV6-1	-	17	TRBJ2-1	CASSGPTGTNPYNEQFF	TGTGCCAGCAGTGGCCCGACAGGGACTAATCCCTACAATGAGCAGTTCTTC
-	TRBV29-1	TRBD1	15	TRBJ2-3	CSVHFGTGRTDTQYF	TGCAGCGTTCATTTCGGGACAGGGAGGACAGATACGCAGTATTTT
few	TRBV7-2	-	12	TRBJ2-7	CASSSTGREQYF	TGTGCCAGCAGCTCGACAGGACGCGAGCAGTACTTC
-	TRBV18	-	13	TRBJ1-1	CASSPGESTEAFF	TGTGCCAGCTCACCAGGGGAGAGCACTGAAGCTTTCTTT
-	TRBV2	TRBD1	13	TRBJ1-2	CASSEPGGYGYTF	TGTGCCAGCAGTGAACCAGGGGGGTATGGCTACACCTTC
-	TRBV7-9	-	14	TRBJ2-3	CALFTGFSTDTQYF	TGTGCCCTTTTTACAGGTTTTAGCACAGATACGCAGTATTTT
-	TRBV7-3	TRBD1	13	TRBJ2-7	CASSLSPGGEQYF	TGTGCCAGCAGCTTATCCCCAGGGGGCGAGCAGTACTTC
-	TRBV28	-	15	TRBJ2-2	CASHPTGIGTGELFF	TGTGCCAGTCACCCCACAGGGATCGGCACCGGGGAGCTGTTTTTT
few	TRBV7-9	-	14	TRBJ1-4	CASSSDNRGEKLFF	TGTGCCAGCAGCTCGGACAATCGAGGTGAAAAACTGTTTTTT
-	TRBV4-1	TRBD2	20	TRBJ2-1	CASSQDRGAGGSKGYNEQFF	TGCGCCAGCAGCCAGGACCGTGGGGCGGGAGGCTCGAAGGGGTACAATGAGCAGTTCTTC
-	TRBV2	-	13	TRBJ2-5	CASSEQIRETQYF	TGTGCCAGCAGTGAGCAAATCCGGGAGACCCAGTACTTC
-	TRBV11-2	-	15	TRBJ1-4	CASSLWSPTNEKLFF	TGTGCCAGCAGCTTATGGAGTCCAACTAATGAAAAACTGTTTTTT
-	TRBV11-1	-	13	TRBJ1-6	CASSFMENSPLHF	TGTGCCAGCAGCTTTATGGAGAATTCACCCCTCCACTTT
-	TRBV9	-	16	TRBJ2-1	CASSSQTPTLPNEQFF	TGTGCCAGCAGCTCGCAAACCCCAACGCTGCCGAATGAGCAGTTCTTC
few	TRBV5-5	TRBD1	16	TRBJ1-2	CASSSGQGASGYGYTF	TGTGCCAGCAGCTCGGGACAGGGGGCATCTGGCTATGGCTACACCTTC
-	TRBV2	TRBD2	13	TRBJ2-5	CASKGTSAETQYF	TGTGCCAGCAAGGGGACTAGCGCGGAGACCCAGTACTTC
many	TRBV13	-	12	TRBJ1-2	CASSSGQRGYTF	TGTGCCAGCAGCTCTGGACAGCGAGGCTACACCTTC
-	TRBV12-3/TRBV12-4	-	15	TRBJ2-7	CASSSPDRSSYEQYF	TGTGCCAGCAGTTCCCCCGACCGTTCCTCCTACGAGCAGTACTTC
-	TRBV5-1	-	13	TRBJ1-2	CASSYTEVYGYTF	TGCGCCAGCAGTTATACAGAGGTCTATGGCTACACCTTC
-	TRBV29-1	-	14	TRBJ2-7	CSVRPALGSYEQYF	TGCAGCGTCCGACCGGCATTGGGTTCCTACGAGCAGTACTTC
few	TRBV28	TRBD1	15	TRBJ2-1	CASSSPGQGIGEQFF	TGTGCCAGCAGTTCACCAGGACAGGGAATAGGTGAGCAGTTCTTC
few	TRBV25-1	TRBD1	16	TRBJ2-5	CASSELGRGRVETQYF	TGTGCCAGCAGTGAATTGGGCAGGGGGCGAGTAGAGACCCAGTACTTC
many	TRBV24-1	-	14	TRBJ2-1	CATQDSGAYNEQFF	TGTGCCACCCAGGATAGTGGCGCCTACAATGAGCAGTTCTTC
few	TRBV4-1	-	15	TRBJ2-5	CASSQVGQALETRYF	TGCGCCAGCAGCCAAGTTGGGCAGGCTCTAGAGACCCGGTACTTC
few	TRBV7-9	-	15	TRBJ1-1	CASSFGSERGTEAFF	TGTGCCAGCAGCTTTGGAAGTGAAAGAGGCACTGAAGCTTTCTTT
-	TRBV29-1	TRBD2	15	TRBJ2-3	CSVDGTSGGANTQYF	TGCAGCGTTGACGGGACTAGCGGGGGGGCAAATACGCAGTATTTT
-	TRBV7-9	TRBD2	15	TRBJ2-5	CASSLQLAGQETQYF	TGTGCCAGCAGCTTACAACTAGCGGGGCAAGAGACCCAGTACTTC
-	TRBV20-1	TRBD1	15	TRBJ2-7	CSARDLGGYLEEQYF	TGCAGTGCTAGAGATCTAGGGGGCTACCTGGAGGAGCAGTACTTC
-	TRBV27	-	13	TRBJ1-2	CASSNGGANGYTF	TGTGCCAGCAGTAATGGGGGCGCGAATGGCTACACCTTC
-	TRBV4-3	-	14	TRBJ1-2	CASSQEFRGEGYTF	TGCGCCAGCAGCCAAGAGTTTCGAGGCGAGGGCTACACCTTC
-	TRBV12-3/TRBV12-4	-	13	TRBJ1-2	CASSSGDSGSYTF	TGTGCCAGCAGTTCCGGGGATTCGGGGTCGTACACCTTC
-	TRBV4-3	TRBD1	15	TRBJ2-7	CASSQDLGQGSEQYF	TGCGCCAGCAGCCAAGATCTGGGACAGGGGTCCGAGCAGTACTTC
-	TRBV3-1	-	13	TRBJ1-1	CASSRTVATEAFF	TGTGCCAGCAGCCGCACCGTGGCCACTGAAGCTTTCTTT
few	TRBV4-1	-	15	TRBJ2-3	CASSQAISSTDTQYF	TGCGCCAGCAGCCAAGCTATCTCTAGCACAGATACGCAGTATTTT
few	TRBV7-2	TRBD2	15	TRBJ2-7	CASSSERDLFYEQYF	TGTGCCAGCAGCTCCGAGCGGGACCTATTCTACGAGCAGTACTTC
few	TRBV4-1	-	13	TRBJ2-2	CASSQIRTGELFF	TGCGCCAGCAGCCAAATAAGAACCGGGGAGCTGTTTTTT
-	TRBV7-9	-	15	TRBJ2-1	CASSAPGHSNNEQFF	TGTGCCAGCAGCGCCCCGGGACACTCAAACAATGAGCAGTTCTTC
-	TRBV28	-	14	TRBJ2-5	CASSSGGEAETQYF	TGTGCCAGCAGTTCAGGGGGGGAAGCGGAGACCCAGTACTTC
-	TRBV14	-	17	TRBJ2-3	CASSQVIRAGSTDTQYF	TGTGCCAGCAGCCAAGTTATCAGGGCCGGGAGCACAGATACGCAGTATTTT
-	TRBV29-1	-	12	TRBJ1-1	CSVVSSSLEALF	TGCAGCGTTGTTAGCAGCTCCCTTGAAGCTCTCTTT
few	TRBV5-1	-	14	TRBJ1-1	CASSLVQGNTEAFF	TGCGCCAGCAGCTTGGTCCAGGGGAACACTGAAGCTTTCTTT
-	TRBV10-3	-	14	TRBJ1-2	CAIPGTTNGDRYTF	TGTGCCATTCCCGGGACAACTAATGGCGATCGCTACACCTTC
-	TRBV5-1	-	14	TRBJ2-5	CASSLLGFGETQYF	TGCGCCAGCAGCTTGTTGGGGTTCGGAGAGACCCAGTACTTC
few	TRBV4-2	TRBD1	18	TRBJ1-1	CASSQEQDRGQTNGLAFF	TGTGCCAGCAGCCAAGAACAGGACAGGGGGCAGACGAACGGGTTAGCTTTCTTT
-	TRBV20-1	-	13	TRBJ2-7	CSARVPTTYEQYF	TGCAGTGCTAGAGTCCCAACCACCTACGAGCAGTACTTC
-	TRBV2	-	13	TRBJ1-3	CASRGDNGNTIYF	TGTGCCAGCAGGGGGGATAACGGAAACACCATATATTTT
few	TRBV5-1	-	15	TRBJ2-3	CASSLARSNTDTQYF	TGCGCCAGCAGCTTGGCCCGTAGCAACACAGATACGCAGTATTTT
-	TRBV20-1	-	14	TRBJ1-1	CSARDRGVSAEAFF	TGCAGTGCTAGAGATCGGGGGGTATCGGCTGAAGCTTTCTTT